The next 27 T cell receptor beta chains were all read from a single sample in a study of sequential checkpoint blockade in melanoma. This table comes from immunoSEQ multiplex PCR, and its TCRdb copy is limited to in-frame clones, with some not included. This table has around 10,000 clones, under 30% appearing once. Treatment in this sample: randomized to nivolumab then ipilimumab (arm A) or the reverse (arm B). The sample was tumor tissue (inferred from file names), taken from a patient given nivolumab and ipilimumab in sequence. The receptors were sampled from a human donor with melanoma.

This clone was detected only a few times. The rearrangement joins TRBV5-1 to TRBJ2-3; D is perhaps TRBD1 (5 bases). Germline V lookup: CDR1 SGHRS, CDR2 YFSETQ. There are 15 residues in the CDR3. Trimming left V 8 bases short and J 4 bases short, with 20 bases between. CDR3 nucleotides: TGCGCCAGTGCCCCGCAGGGTCATTGGGCAGATACGCAGTATTTT. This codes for CASAPQGHWADTQYF.

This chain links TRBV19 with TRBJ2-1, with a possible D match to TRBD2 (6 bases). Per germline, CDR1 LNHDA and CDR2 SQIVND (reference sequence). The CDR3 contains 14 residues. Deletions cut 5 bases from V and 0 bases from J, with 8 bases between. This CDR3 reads CASSDGSSYNEQFF. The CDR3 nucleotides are TGTGCCAGTAGTGACGGGAGCTCCTACAATGAGCAGTTCTTC.

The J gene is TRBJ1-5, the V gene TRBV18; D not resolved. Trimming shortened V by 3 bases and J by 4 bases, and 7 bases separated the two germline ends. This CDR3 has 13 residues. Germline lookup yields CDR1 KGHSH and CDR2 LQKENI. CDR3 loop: CASSPTINQPQHF. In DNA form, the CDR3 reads TGTGCCAGCTCACCTACGATTAATCAGCCCCAGCATTTT. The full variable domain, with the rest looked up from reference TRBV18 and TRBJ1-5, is NAGVMQNPRHLVRRRGQEARLRCSPMKGHSHVYWYRQLPEEGLKFMVYLQKENIIDESGMPKERFSAEFPKEGPSILRIQQVVRGDSAAYFCASSPTINQPQHFGDGTRLSIL.

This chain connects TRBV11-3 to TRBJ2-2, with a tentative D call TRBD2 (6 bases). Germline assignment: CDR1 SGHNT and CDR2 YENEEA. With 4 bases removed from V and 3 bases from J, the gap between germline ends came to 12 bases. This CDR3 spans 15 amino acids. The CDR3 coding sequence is TGTGCCAGCAGCTCAGGCCAGCGGGACACCGGGGAGCTGTTTTTT. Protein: CASSSGQRDTGELFF. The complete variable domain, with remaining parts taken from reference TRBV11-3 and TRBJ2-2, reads EAGVVQSPRYKIIEKKQPVAFWCNPISGHNTLYWYLQNLGQGPELLIRYENEEAVDDSQLPKDRFSAERLKGVDSTLKIQPAELGDSAVYLCASSSGQRDTGELFFGEGSRLTVL.

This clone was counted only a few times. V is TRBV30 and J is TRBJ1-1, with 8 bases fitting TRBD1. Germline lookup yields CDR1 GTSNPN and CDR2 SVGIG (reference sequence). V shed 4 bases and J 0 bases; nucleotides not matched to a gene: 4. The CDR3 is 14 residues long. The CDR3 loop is CAWNMGQVNTEAFF. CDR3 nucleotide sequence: TGTGCCTGGAATATGGGACAGGTGAACACTGAAGCTTTCTTT. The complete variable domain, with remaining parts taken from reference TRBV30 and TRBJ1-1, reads SQTIHQWPATLVQPVGSPLSLECTVEGTSNPNLYWYRQAAGRGLQLLFYSVGIGQISSEVPQNLSASRPQDRQFILSSKKLLLSDSGFYLCAWNMGQVNTEAFFGQGTRLTVV.

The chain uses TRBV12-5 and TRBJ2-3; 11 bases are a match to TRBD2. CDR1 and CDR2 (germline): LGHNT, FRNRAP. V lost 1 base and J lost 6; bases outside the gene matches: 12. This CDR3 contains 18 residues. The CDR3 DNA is TGTGCTAGTGGTTTGGGAAAAGATGGGACTAGCGGCCACGATACGCAGTATTTT. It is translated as CASGLGKDGTSGHDTQYF. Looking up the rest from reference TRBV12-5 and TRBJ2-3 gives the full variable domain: DARVTQTPRHKVTEMGQEVTMRCQPILGHNTVFWYRQTMMQGLELLAYFRNRAPLDDSGMPKDRFSAEMPDATLATLKIQPSEPRDSAVYFCASGLGKDGTSGHDTQYFGPGTRLTVL.

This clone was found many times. CDR3 nucleotide sequence: TGCGCCAGCAGCCAGGCCGGGACTAGCACCTACGAGCAGTACTTC. Translation gives CASSQAGTSTYEQYF. The chain links TRBV1 to TRBJ2-7; whether TRBD2, the table's D call, matches the DNA was not checked. TRBV1 counts as a pseudogene. This CDR3 contains 15 residues.

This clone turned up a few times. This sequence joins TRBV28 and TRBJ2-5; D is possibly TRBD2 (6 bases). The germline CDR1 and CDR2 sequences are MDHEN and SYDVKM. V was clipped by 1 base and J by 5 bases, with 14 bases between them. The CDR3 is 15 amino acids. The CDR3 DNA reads TGTGCCAGCAGTTTATTGGGGGGAGGACGGGAGACCCAGTACTTC. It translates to CASSLLGGGRETQYF.

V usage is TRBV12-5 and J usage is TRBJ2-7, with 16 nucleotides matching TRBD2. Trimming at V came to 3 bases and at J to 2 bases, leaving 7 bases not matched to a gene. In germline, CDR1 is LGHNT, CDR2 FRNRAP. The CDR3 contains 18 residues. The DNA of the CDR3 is TGTGCTAGTGGTTTAGCCCTGGGACTAGCGGGAGGGGCCTACGAGCAGTACTTC. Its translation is CASGLALGLAGGAYEQYF.

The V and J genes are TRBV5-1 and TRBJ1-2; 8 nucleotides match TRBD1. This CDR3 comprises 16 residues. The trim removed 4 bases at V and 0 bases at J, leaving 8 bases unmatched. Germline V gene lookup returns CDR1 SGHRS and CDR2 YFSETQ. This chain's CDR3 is CASSPGQGKANYGYTF. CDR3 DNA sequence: TGCGCCAGCAGCCCCGGACAGGGAAAAGCTAACTATGGCTACACCTTC.

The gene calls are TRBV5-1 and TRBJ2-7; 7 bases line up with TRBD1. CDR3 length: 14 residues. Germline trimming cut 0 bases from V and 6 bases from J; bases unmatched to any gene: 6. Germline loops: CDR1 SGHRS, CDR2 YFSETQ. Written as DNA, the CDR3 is TGCGCCAGCAGCTTGGACAGGGGTTACAGCGAGCAGTACTTC. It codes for CASSLDRGYSEQYF.

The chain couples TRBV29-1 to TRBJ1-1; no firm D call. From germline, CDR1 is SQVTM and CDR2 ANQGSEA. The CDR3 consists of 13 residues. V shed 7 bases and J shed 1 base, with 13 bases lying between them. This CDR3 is CSGRAVGNTEAFF. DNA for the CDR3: TGCAGCGGGAGGGCGGTGGGGAACACTGAAGCTTTCTTT.

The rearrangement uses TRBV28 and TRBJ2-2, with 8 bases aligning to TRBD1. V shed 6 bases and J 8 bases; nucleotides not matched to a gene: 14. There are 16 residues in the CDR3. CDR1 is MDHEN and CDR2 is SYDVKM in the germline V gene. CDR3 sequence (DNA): TGTGCCAGCAGCACCCGAGGCAGGGGGCAATTAGGGGAGCTGTTTTTT. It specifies CASSTRGRGQLGELFF. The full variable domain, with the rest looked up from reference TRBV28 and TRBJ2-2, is DVKVTQSSRYLVKRTGEKVFLECVQDMDHENMFWYRQDPGLGLRLIYFSYDVKMKEKGDIPEGYSVSREKKERFSLILESASTNQTSMYLCASSTRGRGQLGELFFGEGSRLTVL.

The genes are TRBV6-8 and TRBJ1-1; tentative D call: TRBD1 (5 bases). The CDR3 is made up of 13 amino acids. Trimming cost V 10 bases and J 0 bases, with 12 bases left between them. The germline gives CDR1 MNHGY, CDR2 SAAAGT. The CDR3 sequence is CAIGGRVNTEAFF. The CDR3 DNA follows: TGTGCCATCGGCGGCAGGGTGAACACTGAAGCTTTCTTT.

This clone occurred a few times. The CDR3 DNA follows: TGTGCCACCAGCAGAGATCCCGGAGTAATGTGGACAGATACGCAGTATTTT. Its protein product is CATSRDPGVMWTDTQYF. The J gene is TRBJ2-3, the V gene TRBV15; D gene uncertain. Trimming left V 0 bases short and J 3 bases short, with 16 bases between. The length of the CDR3 is 17 residues. Germline V CDR1 and CDR2: LNHNV, YYDKDF (reference sequence).

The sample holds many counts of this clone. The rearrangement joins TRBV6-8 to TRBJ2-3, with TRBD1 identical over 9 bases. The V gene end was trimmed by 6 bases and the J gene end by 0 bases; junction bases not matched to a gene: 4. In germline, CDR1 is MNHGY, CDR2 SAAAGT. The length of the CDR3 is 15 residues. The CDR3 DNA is TGTGCCAGCAGCCGGACAGGGGAAAGCACAGATACGCAGTATTTT. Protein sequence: CASSRTGESTDTQYF.

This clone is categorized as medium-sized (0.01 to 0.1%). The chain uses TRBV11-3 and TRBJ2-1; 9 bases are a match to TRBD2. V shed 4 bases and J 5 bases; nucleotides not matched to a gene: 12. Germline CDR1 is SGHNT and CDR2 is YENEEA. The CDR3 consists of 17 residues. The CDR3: CASSSGTSRFGHNEQFF. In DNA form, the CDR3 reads TGTGCCAGCAGCTCCGGGACTAGCAGGTTCGGCCACAATGAGCAGTTCTTC.

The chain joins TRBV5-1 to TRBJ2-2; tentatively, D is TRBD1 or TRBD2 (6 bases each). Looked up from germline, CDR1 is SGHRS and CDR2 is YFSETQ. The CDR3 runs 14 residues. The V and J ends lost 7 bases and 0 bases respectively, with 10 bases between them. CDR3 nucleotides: TGCGCCAGCGGTAGGGGGGCGAACACCGGGGAGCTGTTTTTT. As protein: CASGRGANTGELFF.

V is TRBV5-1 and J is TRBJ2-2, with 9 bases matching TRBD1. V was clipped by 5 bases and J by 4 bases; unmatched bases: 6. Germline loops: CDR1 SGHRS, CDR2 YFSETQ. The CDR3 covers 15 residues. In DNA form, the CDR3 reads TGCGCCAGCAGTACATGGACAGGGGTCACCGGGGAGCTGTTTTTT. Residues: CASSTWTGVTGELFF.

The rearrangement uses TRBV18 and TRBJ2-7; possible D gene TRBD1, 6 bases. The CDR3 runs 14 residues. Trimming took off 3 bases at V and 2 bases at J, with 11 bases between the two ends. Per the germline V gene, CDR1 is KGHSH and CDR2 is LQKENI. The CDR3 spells CASSPATGPYEQYF. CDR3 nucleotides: TGTGCCAGCTCACCGGCGACAGGCCCCTACGAGCAGTACTTC.

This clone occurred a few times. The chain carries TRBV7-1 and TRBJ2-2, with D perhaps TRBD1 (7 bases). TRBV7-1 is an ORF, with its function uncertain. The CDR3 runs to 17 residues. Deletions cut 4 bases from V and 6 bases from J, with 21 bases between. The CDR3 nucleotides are TGTGCCAGCAGCTTAACGGCCCAGGGGGGTATCGCCGGGGAGCTGTTTTTT. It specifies CASSLTAQGGIAGELFF.

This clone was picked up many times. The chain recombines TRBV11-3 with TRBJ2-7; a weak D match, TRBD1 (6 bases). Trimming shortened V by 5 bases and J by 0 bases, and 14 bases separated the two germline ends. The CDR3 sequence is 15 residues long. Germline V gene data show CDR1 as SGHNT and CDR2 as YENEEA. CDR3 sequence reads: CASSQVGTNSYEQYF. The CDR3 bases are TGTGCCAGCAGCCAAGTCGGGACAAACTCCTACGAGCAGTACTTC. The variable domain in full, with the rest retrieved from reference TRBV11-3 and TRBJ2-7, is EAGVVQSPRYKIIEKKQPVAFWCNPISGHNTLYWYLQNLGQGPELLIRYENEEAVDDSQLPKDRFSAERLKGVDSTLKIQPAELGDSAVYLCASSQVGTNSYEQYFGPGTRLTVT.

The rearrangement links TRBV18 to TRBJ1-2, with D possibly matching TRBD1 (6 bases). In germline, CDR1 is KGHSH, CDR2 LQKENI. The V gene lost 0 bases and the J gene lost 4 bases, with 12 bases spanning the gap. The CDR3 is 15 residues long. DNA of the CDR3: TGTGCCAGCTCACCACCCACAGGGAAGATCTATGGCTACACCTTC. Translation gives CASSPPTGKIYGYTF. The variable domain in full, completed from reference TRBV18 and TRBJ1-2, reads NAGVMQNPRHLVRRRGQEARLRCSPMKGHSHVYWYRQLPEEGLKFMVYLQKENIIDESGMPKERFSAEFPKEGPSILRIQQVVRGDSAAYFCASSPPTGKIYGYTFGSGTRLTVV.

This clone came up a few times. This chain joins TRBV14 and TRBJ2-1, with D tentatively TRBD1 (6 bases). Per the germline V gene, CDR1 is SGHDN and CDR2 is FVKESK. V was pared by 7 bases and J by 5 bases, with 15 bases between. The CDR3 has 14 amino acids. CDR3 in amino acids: CASTSKWGHNEQFF. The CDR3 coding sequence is TGTGCCAGCACCTCCAAGTGGGGGCACAATGAGCAGTTCTTC. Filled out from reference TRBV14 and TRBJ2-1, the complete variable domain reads EAGVTQFPSHSVIEKGQTVTLRCDPISGHDNLYWYRRVMGKEIKFLLHFVKESKQDESGMPNNRFLAERTGGTYSTLKVQPAELEDSGVYFCASTSKWGHNEQFFGPGTRLTVL.

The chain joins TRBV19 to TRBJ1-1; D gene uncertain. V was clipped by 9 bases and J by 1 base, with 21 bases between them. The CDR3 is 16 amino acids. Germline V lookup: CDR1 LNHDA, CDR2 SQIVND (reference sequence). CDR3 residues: CASTSHLAWGNTEAFF. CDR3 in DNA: TGTGCCAGCACCTCGCACCTCGCCTGGGGGAACACTGAAGCTTTCTTT.

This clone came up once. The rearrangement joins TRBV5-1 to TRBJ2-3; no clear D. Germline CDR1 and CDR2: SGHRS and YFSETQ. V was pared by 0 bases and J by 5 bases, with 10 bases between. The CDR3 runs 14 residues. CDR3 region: CASSLGPEGDTQYF. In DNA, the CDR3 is TGCGCCAGCAGCTTGGGCCCGGAAGGAGATACGCAGTATTTT.

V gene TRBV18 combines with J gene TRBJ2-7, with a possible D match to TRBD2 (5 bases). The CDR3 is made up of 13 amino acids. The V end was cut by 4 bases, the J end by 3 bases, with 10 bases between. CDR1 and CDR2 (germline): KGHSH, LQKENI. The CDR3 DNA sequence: TGTGCCAGCTCACTATCCCGGGACTACGAGCAGTACTTC. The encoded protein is CASSLSRDYEQYF.